The 16 T cell receptor beta chains given below trace back to one sample, sequenced in a study of control samples from healthy donors and cancer patients. Some clones are missing from TCRdb's copy, which holds only in-frame ones; the method was immunoSEQ multiplex PCR. The table lists about 130,000 clones, approximately 92% of them singletons. The sample was blood. These receptor sequences come from a middle-aged man in good health.

The chain uses TRBV19 and TRBJ2-5; 12 nucleotides align to TRBD2. V lost 1 base to trimming and J lost 0 bases; unmatched junction nucleotides: 3. Germline V gene sequence: CDR1 LNHDA, CDR2 SQIVND (reference sequence). This CDR3 comprises 17 residues. The CDR3 here is CASSIVRLAGDQETQYF. Here the CDR3 DNA reads TGTGCCAGTAGTATAGTCCGACTAGCGGGGGACCAAGAGACCCAGTACTTC. Full variable domain (outside the CDR3, taken from reference TRBV19 and TRBJ2-5): DGGITQSPKYLFRKEGQNVTLSCEQNLNHDAMYWYRQDPGQGLRLIYYSQIVNDFQKGDIAEGYSVSREKKESFPLTVTSAQKNPTAFYLCASSIVRLAGDQETQYFGPGTRLLVL.

The genes are TRBV4-1 and TRBJ2-7, with a weak D call TRBD1 (7 bases). The CDR3 runs 16 residues. Germline CDR1 and CDR2: MGHRA and YSYEKL. The V and J ends lost 3 bases and 2 bases respectively, with 17 bases between them. The CDR3, as DNA: TGCGCCAGCAGCCACGGTGGCGGGACAGACGCCTACGAGCAGTACTTC. It codes for CASSHGGGTDAYEQYF.

V gene TRBV5-6 combines with J gene TRBJ1-6, with a tentative D call TRBD1 (6 bases). V dropped 5 bases and J dropped 7 bases, with 13 bases sitting between them. Germline CDR1 and CDR2: SGHDT and YYEEEE. This CDR3 has 14 amino acids. The CDR3 DNA reads as TGTGCCAGCAGAACCGGGACAATGAATTCACCCCTCCACTTT. Its protein is CASRTGTMNSPLHF.

The chain couples TRBV5-6 to TRBJ2-7; TRBD1 aligns across 9 bases. CDR3 size: 16 residues. V shed 1 base, J shed 1 base, and the junction held 6 bases outside the gene matches. Germline V gene lookup returns CDR1 SGHDT and CDR2 YYEEEE. The CDR3 is CASSLIRGQGSYEQYF. The CDR3 DNA is TGTGCCAGCAGCTTGATTAGGGGACAGGGATCCTACGAGCAGTACTTC.

V gene TRBV12-3 or TRBV12-4 combines with J gene TRBJ1-2; tentative D call: TRBD1 (5 bases). Between the trimmed V and J ends, which lost 4 bases and 4 bases, there was a span of 10 bases. CDR3 length: 13 amino acids. CDR3 loop: CASSSGDRYGYTF. CDR3 coding DNA: TGTGCCAGCAGTTCTGGGGACCGCTATGGCTACACCTTC.

This rearrangement joins TRBV5-1 to TRBJ2-5; possible D gene TRBD1, 6 bases. Germline CDR1 reads SGHRS; CDR2 reads YFSETQ. The CDR3 length is 13 residues. V dropped 4 bases and J dropped 1 base, with 8 bases sitting between them. This CDR3 reads CASSDRRQETQYF. CDR3 coding DNA: TGCGCCAGCAGCGACAGGCGCCAAGAGACCCAGTACTTC.

V is TRBV10-2 and J is TRBJ2-3, with 8 bases that match TRBD2. The V and J ends lost 7 bases and 5 bases, in that order; junction bases with no gene match: 8. The CDR3 length is 14 residues. The germline gives CDR1 WSHSY, CDR2 SAAADI. The CDR3 loop reads CASNLAGGGDTQYF. CDR3 sequence (DNA): TGCGCCAGCAACTTGGCGGGGGGAGGAGATACGCAGTATTTT.

The table lists this clone with many counts. This chain connects TRBV6-1 to TRBJ2-1, with TRBD2 matching 11 bases. The CDR3 runs to 15 residues. Germline V gene lookup returns CDR1 MNHNS and CDR2 SASEGT. J lost 4 bases, V lost 3 bases, and 2 bases had no gene match. The CDR3: CASSDLAGGYNEQFF. The CDR3 nucleotides read TGTGCCAGCAGTGACCTAGCGGGGGGTTACAATGAGCAGTTCTTC.

V is TRBV7-3 and J is TRBJ1-6; 8 bases agree with TRBD1. The trim removed 1 base at V and 8 bases at J, leaving 4 bases unmatched. Germline V lookup: CDR1 SGHTA, CDR2 FQGTGA. The CDR3 totals 15 residues. The CDR3: CASSLNARGHSPLHF. The DNA of the CDR3 is TGTGCCAGCAGCTTAAATGCCAGGGGGCATTCACCCCTCCACTTT.

The rearrangement uses TRBV2 and TRBJ1-2, with D tentatively TRBD1 (5 bases). Trimming left V 5 bases short and J 8 bases short, with 15 bases between. Germline CDR1 reads SNHLY; CDR2 reads FYNNEI. The CDR3 extends over 13 amino acids. CDR3 nucleotides: TGTGCCAGCAGTCAAAATCAGGGTTCCGGCTACACCTTC. Encoded protein: CASSQNQGSGYTF.

V usage is TRBV18 and J usage is TRBJ2-6, with D perhaps TRBD1 (5 bases). The germline gives CDR1 KGHSH, CDR2 LQKENI. V lost 2 bases to trimming and J lost 2 bases, with 7 bases between them. The CDR3 contains 15 residues. The CDR3 spells CASSPGATGANVLTF. CDR3 DNA sequence: TGTGCCAGCTCACCAGGGGCCACTGGGGCCAACGTCCTGACTTTC.

This clone was seen just once. The chain recombines TRBV5-4 with TRBJ1-3, with no clear D. The V and J ends lost 3 bases and 2 bases respectively, with 9 bases between them. The CDR3 is made up of 14 amino acids. Germline V gene data show CDR1 as SGHNT and CDR2 as YYREEE (reference sequence). The CDR3, as DNA: TGTGCCAGCAGCTCCGGTGGGACTGGAAACACCATATATTTT. This codes for CASSSGGTGNTIYF.

V and J are TRBV2 and TRBJ2-1, with D hard to call. In germline, CDR1 is SNHLY, CDR2 FYNNEI. The CDR3 extends over 15 amino acids. V lost 6 bases, J lost 0 bases, and 12 bases lay in between. CDR3 region: CASRLSTSSYNEQFF. The CDR3 coding sequence is TGTGCCAGCAGGCTAAGCACGAGCTCCTACAATGAGCAGTTCTTC.

The gene calls are TRBV6-6 and TRBJ2-7; D perhaps matches TRBD1 (6 bases). The CDR3 covers 14 residues. Trimming removed 1 base from V and 5 bases from J, with 12 bases in between. Germline-derived CDR1 and CDR2 are MNHNY and SVGAGI (reference sequence). CDR3 in DNA: TGTGCCAGCAGTTACTTATCAGGGGTCCACGAGCAGTACTTC. Amino acids: CASSYLSGVHEQYF.

The chain combines TRBV7-3 with TRBJ2-1; D is perhaps TRBD2 (6 bases). CDR1 is SGHTA, CDR2 FQGTGA, per germline. The CDR3 has 15 residues. V was pared by 4 bases and J by 4 bases, with 14 bases between. CDR3: CASSWLAATYNEQFF. CDR3 nucleotides: TGTGCCAGCAGCTGGTTAGCGGCCACTTACAATGAGCAGTTCTTC.

The chain couples TRBV19 to TRBJ1-2, with 7 bases fitting TRBD1. The J segment lost 5 bases and the V segment lost 7 bases, leaving 7 bases of the junction unmatched. There are 13 residues in the CDR3. The germline CDR1 and CDR2 sequences are LNHDA and SQIVND (reference sequence). CDR3 bases: TGTGCCAGTAAACGAGGACAGGCATATGGCTACACCTTC. Protein: CASKRGQAYGYTF.